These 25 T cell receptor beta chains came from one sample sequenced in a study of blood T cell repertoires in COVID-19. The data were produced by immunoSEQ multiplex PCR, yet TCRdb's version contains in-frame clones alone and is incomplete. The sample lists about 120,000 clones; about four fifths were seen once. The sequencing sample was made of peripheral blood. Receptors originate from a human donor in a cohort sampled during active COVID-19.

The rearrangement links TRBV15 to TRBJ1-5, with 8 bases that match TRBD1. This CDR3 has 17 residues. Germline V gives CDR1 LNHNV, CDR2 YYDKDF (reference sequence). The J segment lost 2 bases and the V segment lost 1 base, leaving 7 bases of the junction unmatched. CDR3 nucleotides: TGTGCCACCAGCAGAGGTATGGGGGGACAGGGCAATCAGCCCCAGCATTTT. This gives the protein CATSRGMGGQGNQPQHF.

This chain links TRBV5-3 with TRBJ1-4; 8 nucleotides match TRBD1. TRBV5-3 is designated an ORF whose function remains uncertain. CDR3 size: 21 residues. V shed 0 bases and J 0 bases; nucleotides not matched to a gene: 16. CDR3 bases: TGTGCCAGAAGCTTGGGCCTCGGACAGGGACGAACATGGGCAACTAATGAAAAACTGTTTTTT. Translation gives CARSLGLGQGRTWATNEKLFF.

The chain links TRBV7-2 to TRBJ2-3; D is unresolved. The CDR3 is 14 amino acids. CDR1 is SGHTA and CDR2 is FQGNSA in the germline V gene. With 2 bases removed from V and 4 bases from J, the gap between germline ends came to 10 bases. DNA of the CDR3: TGTGCCAGCAGCTTAAGTGAGGCGTCAGATACGCAGTATTTT. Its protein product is CASSLSEASDTQYF.

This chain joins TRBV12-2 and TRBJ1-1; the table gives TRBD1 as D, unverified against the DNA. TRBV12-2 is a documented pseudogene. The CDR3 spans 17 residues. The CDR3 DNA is TGTGCAAGTCGCTTATCTGCGGGCCCGGTAAGGGGGACTGAAGCTTTCTTT. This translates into CASRLSAGPVRGTEAFF.

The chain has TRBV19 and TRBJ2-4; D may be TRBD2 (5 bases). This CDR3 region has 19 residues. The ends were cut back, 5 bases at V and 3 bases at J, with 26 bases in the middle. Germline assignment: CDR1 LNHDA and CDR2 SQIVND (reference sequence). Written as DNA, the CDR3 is TGTGCCAGTAGTCCCGGTGGAGGTGTGCCTGGCGGCTTCAAAAACATTCAGTACTTC. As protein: CASSPGGGVPGGFKNIQYF.

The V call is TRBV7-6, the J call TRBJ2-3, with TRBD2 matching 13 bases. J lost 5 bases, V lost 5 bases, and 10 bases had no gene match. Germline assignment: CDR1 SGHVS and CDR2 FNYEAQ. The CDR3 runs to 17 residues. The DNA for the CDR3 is TGTGCCAGCAGCCCTCCGACGGGGACTAGCGGGGAAGATACGCAGTATTTT. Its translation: CASSPPTGTSGEDTQYF.

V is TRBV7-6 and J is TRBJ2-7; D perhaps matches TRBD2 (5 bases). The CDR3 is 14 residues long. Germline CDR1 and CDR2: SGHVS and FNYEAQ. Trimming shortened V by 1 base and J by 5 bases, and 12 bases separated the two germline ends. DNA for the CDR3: TGTGCCAGCAGCTTAGGGGCTAGCACCCACGAGCAGTACTTC. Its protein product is CASSLGASTHEQYF.

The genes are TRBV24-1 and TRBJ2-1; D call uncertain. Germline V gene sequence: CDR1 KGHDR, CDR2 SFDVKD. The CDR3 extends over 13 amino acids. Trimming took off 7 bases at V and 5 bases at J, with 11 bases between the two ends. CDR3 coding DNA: TGTGCCACCAGCGAGGCGGCTGACAATGAGCAGTTCTTC. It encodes CATSEAADNEQFF.

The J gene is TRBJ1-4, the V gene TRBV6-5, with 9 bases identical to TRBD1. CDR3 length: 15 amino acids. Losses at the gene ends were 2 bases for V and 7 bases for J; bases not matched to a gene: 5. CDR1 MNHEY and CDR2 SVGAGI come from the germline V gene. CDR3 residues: CASSYTTGGGEKLFF. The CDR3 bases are TGTGCCAGCAGTTACACGACAGGGGGAGGTGAAAAACTGTTTTTT.

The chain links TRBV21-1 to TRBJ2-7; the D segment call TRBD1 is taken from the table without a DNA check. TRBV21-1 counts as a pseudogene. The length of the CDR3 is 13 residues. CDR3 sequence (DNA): TGTGCCAGCCCGGGACAGTGTACCTACGAGCAGTACTTC. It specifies CASPGQCTYEQYF.

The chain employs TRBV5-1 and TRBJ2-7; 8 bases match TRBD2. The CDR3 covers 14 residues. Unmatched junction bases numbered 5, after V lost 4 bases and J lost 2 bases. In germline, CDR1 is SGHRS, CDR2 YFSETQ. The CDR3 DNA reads TGCGCCAGCAGCATTATAGCGGGAACCTACGAGCAGTACTTC. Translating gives CASSIIAGTYEQYF.

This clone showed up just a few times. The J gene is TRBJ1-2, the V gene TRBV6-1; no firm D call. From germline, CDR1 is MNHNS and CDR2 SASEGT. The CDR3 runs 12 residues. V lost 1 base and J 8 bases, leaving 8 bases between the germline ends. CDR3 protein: CASSEEVRGYTF. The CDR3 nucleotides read TGTGCCAGCAGTGAAGAAGTCAGGGGCTACACCTTC.

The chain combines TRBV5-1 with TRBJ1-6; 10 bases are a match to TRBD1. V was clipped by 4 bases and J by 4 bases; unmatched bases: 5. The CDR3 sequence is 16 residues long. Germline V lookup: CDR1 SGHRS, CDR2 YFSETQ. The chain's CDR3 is CASSLAGQGYNSPLHF. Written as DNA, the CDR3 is TGCGCCAGCAGCCTGGCGGGACAGGGGTATAATTCACCCCTCCACTTT.

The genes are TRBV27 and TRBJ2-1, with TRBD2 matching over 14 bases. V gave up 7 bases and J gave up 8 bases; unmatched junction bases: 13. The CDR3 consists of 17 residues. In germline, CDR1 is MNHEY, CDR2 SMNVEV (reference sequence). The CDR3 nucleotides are TGTGCCAGCACCCCTGCCGGACTAGCGGGGGGCCTAGATGAGCAGTTCTTC. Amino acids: CASTPAGLAGGLDEQFF.

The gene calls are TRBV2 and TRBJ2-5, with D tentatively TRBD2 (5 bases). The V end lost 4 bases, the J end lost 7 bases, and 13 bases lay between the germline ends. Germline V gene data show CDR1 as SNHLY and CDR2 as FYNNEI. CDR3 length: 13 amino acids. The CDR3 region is CASSVGLRGTQYF. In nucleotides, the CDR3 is TGTGCCAGCAGTGTCGGCCTCCGGGGGACCCAGTACTTC.

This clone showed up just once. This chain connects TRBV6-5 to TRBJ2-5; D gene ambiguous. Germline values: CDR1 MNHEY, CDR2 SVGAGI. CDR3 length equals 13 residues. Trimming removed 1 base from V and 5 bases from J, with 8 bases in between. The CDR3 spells CASSYLGVETQYF. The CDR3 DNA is TGTGCCAGCAGTTACTTGGGCGTTGAGACCCAGTACTTC.

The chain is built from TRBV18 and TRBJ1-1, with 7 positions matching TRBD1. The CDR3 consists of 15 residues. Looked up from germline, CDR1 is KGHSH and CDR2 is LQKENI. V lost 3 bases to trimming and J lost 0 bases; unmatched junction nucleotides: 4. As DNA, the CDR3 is TGTGCCAGCTCACCGACAGGGACGATGAACACTGAAGCTTTCTTT. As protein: CASSPTGTMNTEAFF.

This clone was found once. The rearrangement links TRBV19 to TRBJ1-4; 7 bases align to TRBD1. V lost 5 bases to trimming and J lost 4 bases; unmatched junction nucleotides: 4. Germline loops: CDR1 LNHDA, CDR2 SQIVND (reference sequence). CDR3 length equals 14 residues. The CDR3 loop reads CASSDRERNEKLFF. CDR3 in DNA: TGTGCCAGTAGTGACAGGGAGCGTAATGAAAAACTGTTTTTT.

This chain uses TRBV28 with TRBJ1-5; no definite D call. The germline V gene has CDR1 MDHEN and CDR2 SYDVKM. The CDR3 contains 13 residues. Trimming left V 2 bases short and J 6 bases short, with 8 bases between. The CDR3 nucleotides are TGTGCCAGCAGTTTAGTAGGGAGTCAGCCCCAGCATTTT. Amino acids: CASSLVGSQPQHF.

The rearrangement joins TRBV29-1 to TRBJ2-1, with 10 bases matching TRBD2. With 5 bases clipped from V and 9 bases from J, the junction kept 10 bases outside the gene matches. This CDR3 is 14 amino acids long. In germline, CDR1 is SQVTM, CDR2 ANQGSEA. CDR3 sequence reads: CSVISGGAFLEQFF. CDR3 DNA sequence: TGCAGCGTTATAAGCGGGGGGGCCTTCCTTGAGCAGTTCTTC.

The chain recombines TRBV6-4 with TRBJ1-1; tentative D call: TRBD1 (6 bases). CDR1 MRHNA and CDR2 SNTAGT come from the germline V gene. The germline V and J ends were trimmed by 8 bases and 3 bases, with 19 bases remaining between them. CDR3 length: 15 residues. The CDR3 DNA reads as TGTGCCAGCCGGCCGGAGGGGGGGCCTCACACTGAAGCTTTCTTT. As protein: CASRPEGGPHTEAFF.

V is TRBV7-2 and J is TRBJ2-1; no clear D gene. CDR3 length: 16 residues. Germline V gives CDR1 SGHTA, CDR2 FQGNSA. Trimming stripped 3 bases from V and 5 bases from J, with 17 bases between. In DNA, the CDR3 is TGTGCCAGCAGCTTCGTAGGCCTAGGAGAGCACAATGAGCAGTTCTTC. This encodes CASSFVGLGEHNEQFF. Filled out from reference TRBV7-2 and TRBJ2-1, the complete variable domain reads GAGVSQSPSNKVTEKGKDVELRCDPISGHTALYWYRQSLGQGLEFLIYFQGNSAPDKSGLPSDRFSAERTGGSVSTLTIQRTQQEDSAVYLCASSFVGLGEHNEQFFGPGTRLTVL.

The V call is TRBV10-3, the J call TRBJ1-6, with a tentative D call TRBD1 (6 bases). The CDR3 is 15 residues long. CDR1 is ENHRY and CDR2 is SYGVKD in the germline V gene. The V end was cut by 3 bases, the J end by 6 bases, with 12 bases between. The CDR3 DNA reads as TGTGCCATCAGTGAATGGGGGCAGGGTAATTCACCCCTCCACTTT. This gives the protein CAISEWGQGNSPLHF.

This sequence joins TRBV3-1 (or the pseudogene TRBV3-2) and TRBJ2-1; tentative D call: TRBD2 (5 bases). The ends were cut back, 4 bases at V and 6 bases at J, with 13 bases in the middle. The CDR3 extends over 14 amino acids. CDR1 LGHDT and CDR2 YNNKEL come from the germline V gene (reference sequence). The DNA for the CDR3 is TGTGCCAGCAGCCTTACGGGAAAGGGCAATGAGCAGTTCTTC. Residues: CASSLTGKGNEQFF.

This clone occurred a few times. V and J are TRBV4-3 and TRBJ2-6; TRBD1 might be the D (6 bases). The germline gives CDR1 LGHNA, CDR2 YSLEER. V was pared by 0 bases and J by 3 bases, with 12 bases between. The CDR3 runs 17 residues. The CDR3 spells CASSQEAGVYGANVLTF. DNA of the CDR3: TGCGCCAGCAGCCAAGAGGCAGGGGTGTATGGGGCCAACGTCCTGACTTTC.